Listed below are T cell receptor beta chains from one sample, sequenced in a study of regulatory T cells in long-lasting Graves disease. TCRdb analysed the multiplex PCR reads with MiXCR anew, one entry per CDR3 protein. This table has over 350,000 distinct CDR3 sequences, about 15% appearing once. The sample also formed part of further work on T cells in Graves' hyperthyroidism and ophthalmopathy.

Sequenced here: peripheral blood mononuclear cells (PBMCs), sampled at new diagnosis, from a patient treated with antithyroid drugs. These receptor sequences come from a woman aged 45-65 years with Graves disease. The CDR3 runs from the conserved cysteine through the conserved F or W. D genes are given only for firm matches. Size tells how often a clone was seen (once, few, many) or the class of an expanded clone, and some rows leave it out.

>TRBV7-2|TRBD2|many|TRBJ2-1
TGTGCCAGCAGCCAAATTAGCGGGAGGCTTGACGAGCAGTTCTTC
CASSQISGRLDEQFF
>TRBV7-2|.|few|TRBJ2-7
TGTGCCAGCAGCCCAGGCTACCACGAGCAGTACTTC
CASSPGYHEQYF
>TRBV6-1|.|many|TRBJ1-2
TGTGCCAGCAGTGAAAACACCGCTCTCGGCTACACCTTC
CASSENTALGYTF
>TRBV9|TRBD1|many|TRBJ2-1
TGTGCCAGCAGCCAGGGACAGGTACCCTACAATGAGCAGTTCTTC
CASSQGQVPYNEQFF
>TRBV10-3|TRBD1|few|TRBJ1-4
TGTGCCATCAGTGAAGGGGGACAGGGTGGAAACGAACTGTTTTTT
CAISEGGQGGNELFF
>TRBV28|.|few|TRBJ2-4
TGTGCCAGCAGCGTTGGACATAACTTATATCTAGCCAAAAACATTCAGTACTTC
CASSVGHNLYLAKNIQYF
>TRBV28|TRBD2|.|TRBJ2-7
TGTGCCAGCAGGCTAGCGGGAGGTCTCTCCTACGAGCAGTACTTC
CASRLAGGLSYEQYF
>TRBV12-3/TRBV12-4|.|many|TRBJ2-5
TGTGCCAGCAGTTACACACTAACGACCCAGTACTTC
CASSYTLTTQYF
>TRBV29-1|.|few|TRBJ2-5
TGCAGCGTCCGCCAGGGGGGGCTCCAAGAGACCCAGTACTTC
CSVRQGGLQETQYF
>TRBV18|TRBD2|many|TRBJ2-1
TGTGCCAGCTCACCCCGACTAGCACGCTCCTACAATGAGCAGTTCTTC
CASSPRLARSYNEQFF
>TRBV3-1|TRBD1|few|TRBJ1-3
TGTGCCAGCAGCCAAGGACAGGGCTCGGGTGGAAACACCATATATTTT
CASSQGQGSGGNTIYF
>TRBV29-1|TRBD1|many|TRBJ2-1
TGCAGCGTCTTTACAGGGGACTCCTACAATGAGCAGTTCTTC
CSVFTGDSYNEQFF
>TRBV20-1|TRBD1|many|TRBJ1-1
TGCAGTGCTAGAGGGGACAGGGAGACTAACACTGAAGCTTTCTTT
CSARGDRETNTEAFF
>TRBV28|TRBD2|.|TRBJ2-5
TGTGCCAGCAGTCCAGGACTAGCGGGGCTTGCAGAGACCCAGTACTTC
CASSPGLAGLAETQYF
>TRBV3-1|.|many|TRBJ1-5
TGTGCCAGCAGCCAAGATGGGAATCAGCCCCAGCATTTT
CASSQDGNQPQHF
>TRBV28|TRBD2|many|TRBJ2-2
TGTGCCAGCAATAAACTAGCGGGAGGCACCGGGGAGCTGTTTTTT
CASNKLAGGTGELFF
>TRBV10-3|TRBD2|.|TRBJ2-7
TGTGCCACCCGACTAGCGGGAGAGTACGAGCAGTACTTC
CATRLAGEYEQYF
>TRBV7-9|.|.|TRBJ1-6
TGTGCCAGCAGCTTAGAGACAGAAAATTCACCCCTCCACTTT
CASSLETENSPLHF
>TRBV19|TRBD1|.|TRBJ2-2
TGTGCCAGTACCAAGGGGGCGGCAAACACCGGGGAGCTGTTTTTT
CASTKGAANTGELFF
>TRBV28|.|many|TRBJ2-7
TGTGCCAGCAGTTTTTGGCGGATCTACGAGCAGTACTTC
CASSFWRIYEQYF
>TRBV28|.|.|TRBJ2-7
TGTGCCACTTCCGGGACGTCCCCTACCGAGCAGTACTTC
CATSGTSPTEQYF
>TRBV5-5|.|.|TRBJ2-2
TGTGCCAGCAGCTTGGAACAGCTCACCGGGGAGCTGTTTTTT
CASSLEQLTGELFF
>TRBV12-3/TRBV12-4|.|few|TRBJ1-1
TGTGCCAGCAGGGGGGGACGGGGGACGTCGAACACTGAAGCCTTCTTT
CASRGGRGTSNTEAFF
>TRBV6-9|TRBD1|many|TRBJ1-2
TGTGCCAGCAGTTACTCTGGACAGGGAGGGGGATATGGCTACACCTTC
CASSYSGQGGGYGYTF
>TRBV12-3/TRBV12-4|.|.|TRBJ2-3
TGTGCCAGCAGTTTAGTCTGGGGACGAGTCACAGATACGCAGTATTTT
CASSLVWGRVTDTQYF
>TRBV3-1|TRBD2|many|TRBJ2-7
TGTGCCAGCAGCCCAAGCCCCACTAGCGGGAGGAGAGGCGAGCAGTACTTC
CASSPSPTSGRRGEQYF
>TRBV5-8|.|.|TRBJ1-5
TGTGCCAGCAGACCCGGACTGCTGGGCCAGCCCCAGCATTTT
CASRPGLLGQPQHF
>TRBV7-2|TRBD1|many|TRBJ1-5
TGTGCCAGCAGCTTCCACAGGGGCGGCAATCAGCCCCAGCATTTT
CASSFHRGGNQPQHF
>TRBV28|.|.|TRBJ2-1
TGTGCCAGCAGTTCCCCCGGTGGGGAGTCCTACAATGAGCAGTTCTTC
CASSSPGGESYNEQFF
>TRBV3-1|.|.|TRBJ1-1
TGTGCCAGCAGCCGACACGCGACAGGGAACACTGAAGCTTTCTTT
CASSRHATGNTEAFF
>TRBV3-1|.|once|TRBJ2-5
TGTGCCAGCAGCCAAGCGATACTAGACACCCAGTACTTC
CASSQAILDTQYF
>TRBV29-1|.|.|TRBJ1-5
TGCAGCGTCGCCAGGACGGAGAATCAGCCCCAGCATTTT
CSVARTENQPQHF
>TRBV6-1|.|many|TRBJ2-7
TGTGCCAGCAGTACCCCCTCCCGGGGGGCAGGCTACGAGCAGTACTTC
CASSTPSRGAGYEQYF
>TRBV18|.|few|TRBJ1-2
TGTGCCAGCTCACCGCCTCCGGGACGAAAGAACTATGGCTACACCTTC
CASSPPPGRKNYGYTF
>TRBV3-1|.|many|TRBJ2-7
TGTGCCAGCAGCCAAACCCTGACCCCCTACGAGCAGTACTTC
CASSQTLTPYEQYF
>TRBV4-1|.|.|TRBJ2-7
TGCGCCAGCAGCCCGAAGTCCGAGGTCTCCTACGAGCAGTACTTC
CASSPKSEVSYEQYF
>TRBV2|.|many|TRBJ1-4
TGTGCCAGCAGCCAGGACTATAATGAAAAACTGTTTTTT
CASSQDYNEKLFF
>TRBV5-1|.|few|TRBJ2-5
TGCGCCAGCAGCTTGTTGCTGGATGAGACCCAGTACTTC
CASSLLLDETQYF
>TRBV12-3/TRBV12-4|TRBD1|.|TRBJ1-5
TGTGCCAGCGGGCTAGGGGGCCAGAATCAGCCCCAGCATTTT
CASGLGGQNQPQHF
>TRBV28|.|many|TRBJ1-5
TGTGCCAGCAGTTTTACGCAAGGCAGGGACGGGGATCAGCCCCAGCATTTT
CASSFTQGRDGDQPQHF
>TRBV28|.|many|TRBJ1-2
TGTGCCAGCACCCTAAGAGGAGGGTACTATGGCTACACCTTC
CASTLRGGYYGYTF
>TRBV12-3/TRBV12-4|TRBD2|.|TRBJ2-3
TGTGCCAGTGGACCGGGACTAGCGGTATTTCCGCAGTATTTT
CASGPGLAVFPQYF
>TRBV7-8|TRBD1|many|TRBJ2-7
TGTGCCAGCAGCTTAGCGGGGACAGGCTCCTACGAGCAGTACTTC
CASSLAGTGSYEQYF
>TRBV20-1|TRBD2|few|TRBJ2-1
TGCAGTGCTAGGGGACTAGCGGGCCTGAGCTCCTACAATGAGCAGTTCTTC
CSARGLAGLSSYNEQFF
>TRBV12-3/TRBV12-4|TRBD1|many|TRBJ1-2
TGTGCCAGCAGTTGGACAGGGTCTATGTCGAATGGCTACACCTTC
CASSWTGSMSNGYTF
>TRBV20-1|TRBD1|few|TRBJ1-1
TGCAGTGCCAAAAGGGGGCGGACTGAAGCTTTCTTT
CSAKRGRTEAFF
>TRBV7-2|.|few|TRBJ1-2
TGTGCCAGCAGCAACGATATCACAGGGATGAGTGGCTACACCTTC
CASSNDITGMSGYTF
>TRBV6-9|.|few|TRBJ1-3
TGTGCCAGCAGTTACAACCCCAGCTCTGGAAACACCATATATTTT
CASSYNPSSGNTIYF
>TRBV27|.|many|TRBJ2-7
TGTGCCAGCAGTGCACGACAGGCTCTTCGATACGAGCAGTACTTC
CASSARQALRYEQYF
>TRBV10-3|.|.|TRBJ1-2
TGTGCCATCAGTGAGTCGGCTCACAGGGCCCACTTCTATGGCTACACCTTC
CAISESAHRAHFYGYTF
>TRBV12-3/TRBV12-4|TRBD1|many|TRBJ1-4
TGTGCCAGCAGAGCGACAGGGATAAGTGAAAAACTGTTTTTT
CASRATGISEKLFF
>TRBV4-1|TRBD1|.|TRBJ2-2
TGCGCCAGCAGCCAGCTGGGACAGGGACCCGGGGAGCTGTTTTTT
CASSQLGQGPGELFF
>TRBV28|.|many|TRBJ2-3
TGTGCCAGCATAACGGGCGGGGGCCCAGATACGCAGTATTTT
CASITGGGPDTQYF